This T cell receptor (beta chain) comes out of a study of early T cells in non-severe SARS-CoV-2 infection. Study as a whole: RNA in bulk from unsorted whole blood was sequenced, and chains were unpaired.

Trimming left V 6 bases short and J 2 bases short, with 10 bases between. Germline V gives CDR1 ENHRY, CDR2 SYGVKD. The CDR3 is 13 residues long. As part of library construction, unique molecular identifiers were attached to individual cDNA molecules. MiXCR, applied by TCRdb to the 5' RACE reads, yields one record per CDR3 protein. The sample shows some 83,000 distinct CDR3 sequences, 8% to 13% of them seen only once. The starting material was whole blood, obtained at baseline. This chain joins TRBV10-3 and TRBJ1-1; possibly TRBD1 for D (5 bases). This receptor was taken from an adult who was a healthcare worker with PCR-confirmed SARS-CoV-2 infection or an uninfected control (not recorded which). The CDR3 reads CAIRRGANTEAFF. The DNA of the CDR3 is TGTGCCATCAGGAGGGGAGCCAACACTGAAGCTTTCTTT.